This entry lists 20 T cell receptor beta chains sequenced from one sample in a study of monozygotic twins with inflammatory bowel disease. After re-calling the 5' RACE reads, TCRdb lists one entry per CDR3 protein, DNA absent. Listed are approximately 340,000 distinct CDR3 sequences; around 2% falls within the top ten. Sample: blood. The receptors derive from a human donor with ulcerative colitis or Crohn's disease, or a healthy co-twin of an affected twin (not recorded which).

The chain has TRBV5-5 and TRBJ2-7; TCRdb lists TRBD2, though no DNA is available to test this call. This CDR3 region has 14 residues. Germline V lookup: CDR1 SGHKS, CDR2 YYEKEE (reference sequence). The CDR3 loop is CASSPSGGFREQYF.

The chain joins TRBV6-1 to TRBJ2-1. The CDR3 runs 14 residues. In germline, CDR1 is MNHNS, CDR2 SASEGT. This chain's CDR3 is CASSPGTYYNEQFF.

The chain carries TRBV7-9 and TRBJ2-1; TCRdb's assignment of TRBD1 cannot be checked, as there is no DNA. Germline assignment: CDR1 SEHNR and CDR2 FQNEAQ (reference sequence). The CDR3 runs to 16 residues. The CDR3 sequence is CASSQEDRFSYNEQFF.

The chain has TRBV20-1 and TRBJ2-1; TCRdb gives TRBD2 as the D gene, but with no DNA this cannot be confirmed. CDR1 and CDR2 from the germline V gene are DFQATT and SNEGSKA (reference sequence). The CDR3 loop spans 13 amino acids. CDR3 loop: CRSGRGRSNEQFF.

This chain joins TRBV20-1 and TRBJ1-3; TCRdb lists TRBD1, though no DNA is available to test this call. Per germline, CDR1 DFQATT and CDR2 SNEGSKA (reference sequence). The CDR3 spans 17 residues. This chain's CDR3 is CSARSPGGTAYGNTIYF.

The V gene is TRBV10-3, the J gene TRBJ1-1; the TCRdb D gene call, TRBD1, has no DNA to confirm it. Germline CDR1 and CDR2: ENHRY and SYGVKD. The CDR3 is 14 residues long. CDR3 residues: CAISTTGMNTEAFF.

The V and J genes are TRBV13 and TRBJ2-5; TCRdb's assignment of TRBD1 cannot be checked, as there is no DNA. Germline lookup yields CDR1 PRHDT and CDR2 FYEKMQ (reference sequence). This CDR3 has 14 amino acids. Here the CDR3 reads CASSRGWGSETQYF.

This chain connects TRBV20-1 to TRBJ2-5; checking the TCRdb D call of TRBD2 is not possible without DNA. This CDR3 region has 14 residues. Germline CDR1 is DFQATT and CDR2 is SNEGSKA (reference sequence). The CDR3 is CRAWASGSRQTQYF.

This chain links TRBV4-1 with TRBJ2-3; the TCRdb D gene call, TRBD2, has no DNA to confirm it. The CDR3 is 15 residues long. The germline V gene encodes CDR1 MGHRA and CDR2 YSYEKL. This CDR3 is CASSHGAESTDTQYF.

This rearrangement joins TRBV28 to TRBJ2-7. Germline assignment: CDR1 MDHEN and CDR2 SYDVKM. The CDR3 has 12 residues. CDR3 loop: CASTSERYEQYF.

The chain couples TRBV5-5 to TRBJ2-5; without DNA, the TCRdb call of TRBD1 cannot be checked. The germline V gene encodes CDR1 SGHKS and CDR2 YYEKEE (reference sequence). The CDR3 is made up of 15 amino acids. This chain's CDR3 is CASSLVGQGMETQYF. Combining the CDR3 with reference TRBV5-5 and TRBJ2-5 gives the whole variable domain DAGVTQSPTHLIKTRGQQVTLRCSPISGHKSVSWYQQVLGQGPQFIFQYYEKEERGRGNFPDRFSARQFPNYSSELNVNALLLGDSALYLCASSLVGQGMETQYFGPGTRLLVL.

The chain carries TRBV28 and TRBJ2-5; TCRdb designates TRBD1, a call that cannot be tested without DNA. This CDR3 region has 17 residues. The germline CDR1 and CDR2 sequences are MDHEN and SYDVKM. The CDR3 here is CASQTLRTGERGETQYF.

The CDR3 sequence: CASSQTDTNYGYTF. The genes are TRBV18 and TRBJ1-2; TCRdb returns TRBD1, unconfirmable since there is no DNA. Germline CDR1 KGHSH, CDR2 LQKENI. The CDR3 covers 14 residues.

The chain is built from TRBV7-2 and TRBJ2-1; the D gene TCRdb calls, TRBD2, cannot be checked with no DNA. This CDR3 is 15 amino acids long. Germline-derived CDR1 and CDR2 are SGHTA and FQGNSA. CDR3 amino acids: CASSLRAGGLNEQFF.

The gene calls are TRBV27 and TRBJ1-1. CDR3 length: 15 residues. Germline CDR1 MNHEY, CDR2 SMNVEV (reference sequence). The CDR3 region is CASSLSRTLNTEAFF.

The chain uses TRBV12-3 or TRBV12-4 and TRBJ1-5. The CDR3 is made up of 14 amino acids. The CDR3 spells CASSARVSNQPQHF.

The rearrangement links TRBV5-1 to TRBJ1-2; TCRdb returns TRBD1, unconfirmable since there is no DNA. The CDR3 length is 13 residues. CDR1 is SGHRS and CDR2 is YFSETQ in the germline V gene. CDR3 residues: CASSLDSWGGYTF.

CDR3 residues: CARSRSPTGELFF. This sequence joins TRBV19 and TRBJ2-2; lacking DNA, the TRBD1 call made by TCRdb goes unchecked. Germline CDR1 LNHDA, CDR2 SQIVND (reference sequence). This CDR3 is 13 amino acids long.

The gene calls are TRBV5-1 and TRBJ2-3; TCRdb reports TRBD1, a call that lacks DNA to check it against. This CDR3 is 14 amino acids long. The germline gives CDR1 SGHRS, CDR2 YFSETQ. The CDR3 loop reads CASSFEGGIDTQYF.

The V and J genes are TRBV9 and TRBJ2-6; the TCRdb D gene call, TRBD1, has no DNA to confirm it. Germline CDR1 reads SGDLS; CDR2 reads YYNGEE. The CDR3 spans 17 residues. The chain's CDR3 is CASSARDPFSGANVLTF.